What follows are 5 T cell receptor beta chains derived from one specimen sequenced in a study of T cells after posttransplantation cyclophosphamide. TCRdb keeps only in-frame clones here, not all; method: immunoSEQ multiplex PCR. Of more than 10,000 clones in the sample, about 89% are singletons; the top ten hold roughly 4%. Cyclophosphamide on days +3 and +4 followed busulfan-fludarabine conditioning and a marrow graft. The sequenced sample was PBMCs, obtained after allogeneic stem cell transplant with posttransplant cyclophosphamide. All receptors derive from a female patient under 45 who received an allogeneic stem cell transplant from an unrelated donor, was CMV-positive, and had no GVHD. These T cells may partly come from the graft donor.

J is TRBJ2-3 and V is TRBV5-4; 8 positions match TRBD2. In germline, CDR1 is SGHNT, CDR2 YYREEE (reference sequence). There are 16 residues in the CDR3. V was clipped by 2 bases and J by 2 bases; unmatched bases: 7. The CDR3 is CASSFSTSADTDTQYF. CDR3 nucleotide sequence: TGTGCCAGCAGCTTTTCGACTAGCGCAGACACAGATACGCAGTATTTT.

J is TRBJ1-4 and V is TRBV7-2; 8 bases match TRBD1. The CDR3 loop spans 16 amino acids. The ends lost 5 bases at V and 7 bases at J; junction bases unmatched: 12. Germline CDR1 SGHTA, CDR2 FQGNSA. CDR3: CASSPTGTGGGEKLFF. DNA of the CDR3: TGTGCCAGCAGCCCGACTGGCACAGGGGGAGGTGAAAAACTGTTTTTT.

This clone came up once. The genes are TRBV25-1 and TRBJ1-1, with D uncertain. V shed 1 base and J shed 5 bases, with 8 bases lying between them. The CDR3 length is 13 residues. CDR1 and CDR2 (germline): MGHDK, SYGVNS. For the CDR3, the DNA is TGTGCCAGCAGTGAATTGACTGGTACTGAAGCTTTCTTT. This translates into CASSELTGTEAFF.

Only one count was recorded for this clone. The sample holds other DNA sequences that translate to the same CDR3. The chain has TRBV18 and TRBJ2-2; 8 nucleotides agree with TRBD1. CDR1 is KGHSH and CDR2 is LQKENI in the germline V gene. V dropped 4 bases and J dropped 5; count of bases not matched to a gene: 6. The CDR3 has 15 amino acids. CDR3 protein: CASSRNRGFTGELFF. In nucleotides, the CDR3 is TGTGCCAGCTCACGAAACAGGGGGTTTACCGGGGAGCTGTTTTTT.

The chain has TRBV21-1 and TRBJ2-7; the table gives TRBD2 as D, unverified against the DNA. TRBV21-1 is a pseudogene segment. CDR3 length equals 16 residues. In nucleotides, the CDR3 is TGTGCCAGCAGCCCTGGGACTAGCGGGGCCTCCTACGAGCAGTACTTC. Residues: CASSPGTSGASYEQYF.